This entry is about one TCR beta chain. TCRdb reprocessed the 5' RACE reads and keeps a single row for each CDR3 protein, giving no DNA. Here the sample table reports over 200,000 distinct CDR3 sequences. CDR1 and CDR2 from the germline V gene are SGHNT and YYREEE (reference sequence). The length of the CDR3 is 19 residues. The entry originates in a study of monozygotic twins with inflammatory bowel disease. The receptor was derived from a human donor with ulcerative colitis or Crohn's disease, or a healthy co-twin of an affected twin (not recorded which). Sample: blood. The chain uses TRBV5-4 and TRBJ2-1; there is no DNA to check the TCRdb D call of TRBD2. The CDR3 region is CASSLGTVGGGRSYNEQFF.